This TCR beta chain was captured in a study of T cell clusters in autoimmune cytopenias (dated by TCRdb to between 2017 and 2020). At the level of the whole study: A median TRB sequencing depth of about 50,000 reads per sample was reached, and a median of around 2,000 distinct TRB clonotypes per sample was obtained. TRB and IGH repertoires from peripheral blood were sequenced in autoimmune cytopenia patients at active disease and during treatment follow-up, with healthy, CLL and autoimmune hepatitis controls included alongside. The study aimed to test whether autoimmune cytopenia patients carry a disease-specific immune repertoire signature usable as a blood-based biomarker. What the authors observed across the whole study: GLIPH suggested that primary autoimmune cytopenia patients lacked physiological T cell clusters: 45 to 60 clusters were exclusive to healthy donors versus around 18 exclusive to patients. The T cell clusters were only ever defined in silico, so experimental validation of their functional role was still needed. Shifts in the TRB repertoire, including less even repertoires in secondary cytopenia and CLL, were mostly a reflection of lymphoma bias and not of autoimmunity. The cluster-lack signature was not seen for secondary cytopenia versus CLL, apparently masked by the dominant lymphoma-associated repertoire. Compared with active autoimmune hepatitis patients, healthy donors had almost three times as many exclusive TRB clusters, a finding consistent with an autoimmunity-wide signature.

As regards this clonotype: What this receptor recognizes is not known.

CDR1 MNHNS and CDR2 SASEGT were looked up in the germline V gene. Spanning cysteine to phenylalanine, the CDR3 consists of 14 amino acids. The coding DNA is unavailable. Per sample, roughly 260 ng of peripheral blood genomic DNA, about 38,000 genome equivalents, was used for TRB amplification. To amplify TRB rearrangements, a touch-down multiplex PCR protocol was run with the TRB-A and TRB-B primer pools combined in a single tube. Two consecutive PCR reactions with Phusion HS II polymerase added Illumina adapters and sample indices to the amplicons. The amplicons were gel-purified using the NucleoSpin Gel and PCR Clean-up kit, after which quantification was performed by Qubit and quality was checked on an Agilent 2100 Bioanalyzer. Sequencing of the libraries was done on an Illumina MiSeq with 600-cycle, single-indexed, paired-end runs. The original pipeline was this. Alignment and assembly of TRB reads were performed with MiXCR version 2.1.12 and the default MiXCR reference library. A clone was defined by each unique CDR3 nucleotide sequence, and the analysis included only productive sequences supported by at least two reads. Alpha-parameterized diversity profiles (alpha 0 to 5), including the Shannon (alpha 1) and Simpson (alpha 2) indices, were computed with an R script to assess repertoire diversity. The tcR package was used to compute combinatorial TRB VJ usage, which was then compared between cohorts by principal component analysis with ade4. TCRbeta CDR3s were clustered with GLIPH on cohort pairs matched by age and read depth, and cluster frequencies were compared by Wilcoxon test. TCRdb reprocessed the public reads and reports one entry per CDR3 protein sequence, without DNA. TCRdb, not the authors, supplied the V and J calls. The record for this sample contains 2,000 to 3,000 distinct CDR3 sequences. The ten largest clonotypes hold about 61% of the sample.

The chain was built from TRBV6-1 and TRBJ2-3; TCRdb outputs TRBD1, but without DNA this stays unchecked. The source is a human donor with an autoimmune cytopenia or autoimmune hepatitis (not recorded which). Sequencing was performed on peripheral blood. CDR3 protein: CASRRAGSTDTQYF.